The 24 T cell receptor beta chains listed next were all sequenced from one sample in a study of regulatory T cells in long-lasting Graves disease. CDR3 regions were amplified by Arm-PCR using iRepertoire HTBI primers to build TCR beta libraries. One entry per CDR3 protein results from TCRdb running MiXCR on the multiplex PCR reads. Among 680,000 or so distinct CDR3 sequences, 16% were seen once, and the ten largest hold about 18%. Time point meaning: newly diagnosed GD, antithyroid drugs for less than 3 months. PBMCs provided the RNA from which the TCR library was made. In addition, the sample was reused for a study of T cells in Graves' hyperthyroidism and ophthalmopathy.

This specimen consisted of peripheral blood mononuclear cells (PBMCs), obtained at new diagnosis, from a patient treated with antithyroid drugs. The source of these receptors is a woman younger than 45 with Graves disease.

This clonotype was detected once. The chain has TRBV30 and TRBJ2-7; D might be TRBD1 or TRBD2, each matching 6 bases. The length of the CDR3 is 13 residues. Germline V lookup: CDR1 GTSNPN, CDR2 SVGIG (reference sequence). V lost 2 bases to trimming and J lost 3 bases, with 11 bases between them. This CDR3 is CAWSRGARYEQYF. The DNA of the CDR3 is TGTGCCTGGAGTAGGGGGGCTCGCTACGAGCAGTACTTC. Based on the CDR3 plus reference TRBV30 and TRBJ2-7, the full variable domain is SQTIHQWPATLVQPVGSPLSLECTVEGTSNPNLYWYRQAAGRGLQLLFYSVGIGQISSEVPQNLSASRPQDRQFILSSKKLLLSDSGFYLCAWSRGARYEQYFGPGTRLTVT.

The chain links TRBV5-1 to TRBJ2-1; D unclear. Trimming took off 3 bases at V and 6 bases at J, with 13 bases between the two ends. The CDR3 contains 14 residues. CDR1 is SGHRS and CDR2 is YFSETQ in the germline V gene. DNA for the CDR3: TGCGCCAGCAGCTCGATAGGACCAGGCAATGAGCAGTTCTTC. The encoded protein is CASSSIGPGNEQFF.

At least ten counts were recorded for this clonotype. The chain links TRBV20-1 to TRBJ2-2; D perhaps matches TRBD2 (5 bases). V lost 6 bases to trimming and J lost 4 bases, with 15 bases between them. In germline, CDR1 is DFQATT, CDR2 SNEGSKA (reference sequence). This CDR3 is built from 14 residues. CDR3 in DNA: TGCAGTGCAACCGGGAACCTAATCACCGGGGAGCTGTTTTTT. This sequence encodes CSATGNLITGELFF.

This clonotype was seen more than once but under ten times. The chain is built from TRBV6-2 or TRBV6-3 and TRBJ2-5; D might be TRBD2 (6 bases). Germline lookup yields CDR1 MNHEY and CDR2 SVGEGT. This CDR3 comprises 14 residues. Trimming removed 8 bases at V and 7 bases at J, with 20 bases between. The CDR3 protein is CASSSNGGGGTQYF. The CDR3, as DNA: TGTGCCAGCTCTTCTAACGGGGGTGGTGGGACCCAGTACTTC.

The V and J genes are TRBV5-8 and TRBJ2-1, with no clear D. The CDR3 is 16 residues long. Germline V gives CDR1 SGHTS, CDR2 YDEGEE. Trimming shortened V by 1 base and J by 2 bases, and 13 bases separated the two germline ends. The CDR3 region is CASSLWHPAAYNEQFF. The CDR3 region has the DNA TGTGCCAGCAGCTTGTGGCACCCGGCCGCCTACAATGAGCAGTTCTTC.

The chain has TRBV20-1 and TRBJ1-4; D gene ambiguous. CDR3 size: 14 residues. V was cut by 5 bases and J by 8 bases, with 18 bases left in between. CDR1 is DFQATT, CDR2 SNEGSKA, per germline (reference sequence). The CDR3 loop reads CSADSQKSLEKLFF. The CDR3 nucleotides read TGCAGTGCTGACTCACAGAAGTCGTTAGAAAAACTGTTTTTT.

This clonotype showed up just a few times. This chain connects TRBV28 to TRBJ2-7; D is unresolved. The V gene's germline CDR1 is MDHEN and CDR2 SYDVKM. The CDR3 has 13 amino acids. V gave up 6 bases and J gave up 6 bases, with 15 bases separating them. As DNA, the CDR3 is TGTGCCAGCAGGACACCCGAGGAGACCGAGCAGTACTTC. Encoded protein: CASRTPEETEQYF.

CDR3 loop: CASSLSGQGFQPQHF. CDR3 DNA sequence: TGTGCCAGCAGTTTATCGGGACAGGGGTTTCAGCCCCAGCATTTT. The V gene is TRBV28, the J gene TRBJ1-5; TRBD1 aligns across 10 bases. The CDR3 extends over 15 amino acids. V lost 1 base, J lost 6 bases, and 3 bases stayed unmatched. Germline V gene sequence: CDR1 MDHEN, CDR2 SYDVKM.

This clonotype occurred many times. V usage is TRBV7-2 and J usage is TRBJ2-5, with D possibly being TRBD1 (5 bases). Trimming pared 3 bases from V and 5 bases from J, leaving 16 bases between. The CDR3 sequence is 15 residues long. CDR1 SGHTA and CDR2 FQGNSA come from the germline V gene. The CDR3 here is CASSFGQGGVETQYF. The DNA of the CDR3 is TGTGCCAGCAGCTTTGGGCAGGGCGGAGTGGAGACCCAGTACTTC.

The rearrangement links TRBV6-2 or TRBV6-3 to TRBJ1-6; tentative D call: TRBD1 (5 bases). V was trimmed by 2 bases and J by 10 bases, leaving 6 bases between them. The CDR3 consists of 12 residues. Germline V gives CDR1 MNHEY, CDR2 SVGEGT. Here the CDR3 DNA reads TGTGCCAGCAGTTACGGGGGGTCACCCCTCCACTTT. Protein product: CASSYGGSPLHF.

The rearrangement uses TRBV28 and TRBJ2-7, with a possible D match to TRBD2 (5 bases). Deletions cut 8 bases from V and 7 bases from J, with 24 bases between. Germline V gene data show CDR1 as MDHEN and CDR2 as SYDVKM. The CDR3 is made up of 15 amino acids. The CDR3 spells CASSNGLAPSGEQYF. CDR3 DNA: TGTGCCAGCTCAAACGGGCTAGCTCCCTCGGGAGAGCAGTACTTC.

There are a few counts of this clonotype. This chain uses TRBV28 with TRBJ2-7; D possibly matches TRBD1 or TRBD2 (5 bases each). This CDR3 is 13 amino acids long. Trimming removed 4 bases at V and 5 bases at J, with 12 bases between. Germline assignment: CDR1 MDHEN and CDR2 SYDVKM. Here the CDR3 DNA reads TGTGCCAGCAGTTCGCGGCAGGGAGACGAGCAGTACTTC. Its translation is CASSSRQGDEQYF.

This clonotype occurred a few times. At one of its ends the junction is not consistent with the germline gene, which may arise from a read error. V gene TRBV7-8 combines with J gene TRBJ2-1; 8 bases line up with TRBD2. Germline V gene data show CDR1 as SGHVS and CDR2 as FQNEAQ. The CDR3 covers 14 residues. The CDR3 spells CASSFSDLSGTRAF. CDR3 bases: TGTGCCAGCAGCTTTAGCGACCTTTCCGGGACTAGAGCCTTC.

This clonotype was counted a few times. The genes are TRBV30 and TRBJ1-5, with TRBD1 as a possible D gene (6 bases). CDR1 is GTSNPN, CDR2 SVGIG, per germline (reference sequence). The CDR3 contains 15 residues. Trimming took off 2 bases at V and 0 bases at J, with 11 bases between the two ends. CDR3 residues: CAWSTRTDSNQPQHF. Written as DNA, the CDR3 is TGTGCCTGGAGTACCCGGACAGATAGCAATCAGCCCCAGCATTTT.

This clonotype has only a few counts. The V and J genes are TRBV10-3 and TRBJ2-5, with TRBD2 matching over 11 bases. The CDR3 contains 16 residues. Germline assignment: CDR1 ENHRY and CDR2 SYGVKD. Trimming took 6 bases from V and 4 from J; bases not matched to a gene: 10. The CDR3 reads CAIRGLAGGGRETQYF. Written as DNA, the CDR3 is TGTGCCATCAGGGGGCTAGCGGGAGGAGGGCGAGAGACCCAGTACTTC.

This clonotype occurred a few times. The gene calls are TRBV9 and TRBJ2-1; the D gene could be TRBD1 or TRBD2 (5 bases each). This CDR3 is built from 15 residues. V lost 4 bases, J lost 8 bases, and 19 bases lay in between. Germline V CDR1 and CDR2: SGDLS, YYNGEE. The CDR3 nucleotides are TGTGCCAGCAGCACAGGTGGGGGAGTAGAAGATGAGCAGTTCTTC. Translating gives CASSTGGGVEDEQFF.

The chain has TRBV12-3 or TRBV12-4 and TRBJ2-2; no clear D. V was cut by 6 bases and J by 5 bases, with 13 bases left in between. This CDR3 comprises 14 residues. CDR3 coding DNA: TGTGCCAGCAGAGCAATGACCCAAACCGGGGAGCTGTTTTTT. Amino acid sequence: CASRAMTQTGELFF.

This clonotype has just a few counts. The gene calls are TRBV20-1 and TRBJ1-1; no clear D gene. This CDR3 region has 13 residues. From germline, CDR1 is DFQATT and CDR2 SNEGSKA (reference sequence). The ends were cut back, 6 bases at V and 6 bases at J, with 17 bases in the middle. CDR3 in DNA: TGCAGTGCCAAACTCGGCTTATCGGCTGAAGCTTTCTTT. As protein: CSAKLGLSAEAFF.

This clonotype was seen repeatedly, ten times or more. The V call is TRBV7-6, the J call TRBJ1-1; D not resolved. This CDR3 is 17 amino acids long. Deletions cut 6 bases from V and 5 bases from J, with 25 bases between. Germline V lookup: CDR1 SGHVS, CDR2 FNYEAQ. CDR3 region: CASREGSGPRRWTEAFF. For the CDR3, the DNA is TGTGCCAGCAGAGAAGGTTCGGGCCCCCGTCGGTGGACTGAAGCTTTCTTT.

The table lists this clonotype with a few counts. Sequence at one end of the junction differs from germline and may be a read error. The chain carries TRBV20-1 and TRBJ1-1; no clear D. The CDR3 contains 14 residues. Germline values: CDR1 DFQATT, CDR2 SNEGSKA (reference sequence). CDR3 amino acids: CSARRASQNTEVFF. For the CDR3, the DNA is TGCAGTGCTAGAAGGGCCTCTCAGAACACTGAAGTTTTCTTT.

Note on this clonotype: With a much larger clone just one base away, this may be a read error. The chain is built from TRBV2 and TRBJ1-3; D uncertain. Trimming shortened V by 4 bases and J by 2 bases, and 9 bases separated the two germline ends. CDR1 is SNHLY and CDR2 is FYNNEI in the germline V gene. This CDR3 has 14 residues. CDR3 sequence reads: CASSVQITGNTIYF. The CDR3 nucleotides read TGTGCCAGCAGTGTACAGATAACTGGAAACACCATATATTTT.

This clonotype turned up a few times. V and J are TRBV7-8 and TRBJ1-2; TRBD1 might be the D (6 bases). This CDR3 contains 12 residues. Trimming took off 3 bases at V and 8 bases at J, with 10 bases between the two ends. Germline lookup yields CDR1 SGHVS and CDR2 FQNEAQ. CDR3 region: CASSFVRGGYTF. CDR3 DNA sequence: TGTGCCAGCAGCTTTGTCAGGGGCGGCTACACCTTC. The entire variable domain, with the rest obtained from reference TRBV7-8 and TRBJ1-2, is as follows: GAGVSQSPRYKVAKRGQDVALRCDPISGHVSLFWYQQALGQGPEFLTYFQNEAQLDKSGLPSDRFFAERPEGSVSTLKIQRTQQEDSAVYLCASSFVRGGYTFGSGTRLTVV.

This clonotype was found a few times. The rearrangement links TRBV30 to TRBJ2-3, with D tentatively TRBD2 (5 bases). The CDR3 is made up of 13 amino acids. The V gene lost 1 base and the J gene lost 4 bases, with 9 bases spanning the gap. Germline assignment: CDR1 GTSNPN and CDR2 SVGIG (reference sequence). CDR3 protein: CAWSEASSDTQYF. The CDR3 bases are TGTGCCTGGAGTGAGGCTAGCTCAGATACGCAGTATTTT.

This chain connects TRBV6-1 to TRBJ2-1; D may be TRBD1 (5 bases). The V gene lost 6 bases and the J gene lost 3 bases, with 18 bases spanning the gap. CDR3 size: 16 residues. Germline CDR1 reads MNHNS; CDR2 reads SASEGT. The CDR3 DNA follows: TGTGCCAGCAGGGGCGCGACAGCGAATTACTACAATGAGCAGTTCTTC. Translated, it gives CASRGATANYYNEQFF.